This T cell receptor (beta chain) was recorded in a study of graft-versus-host responses after intestinal transplantation. In the study overall: Transplantation in recipients was multivisceral, liver-intestinal, or isolated intestinal. Study results and caveats: Patients who carried graft-donor T cell macrochimerism also had high graft-versus-host to host-versus-graft clonal ratios in their allografts.

This CDR3 has 14 residues. V was pared by 0 bases and J by 4 bases, with 1 base of the junction left unmatched. Looked up from germline, CDR1 is SGHTA and CDR2 is FQGNSA. Details on this clone: Its antigen is currently unknown.

Some clones are missing from TCRdb's copy, which holds only in-frame ones; the method was immunoSEQ multiplex PCR. The profile shows some 120,000 clones, over 75% of them singletons. This receptor was obtained from a human donor who received an intestinal transplant. The sample was unstimulated CD4+ T cells sorted from spleen or lymph node cells, taken before intestinal transplant. J is TRBJ1-1 and V is TRBV7-2; 8 bases match TRBD1. The CDR3 sequence: CASSLAGQVTEAFF. The DNA of the CDR3 is TGTGCCAGCAGCTTAGCGGGACAGGTCACTGAAGCTTTCTTT.